This T cell receptor beta chain was documented in a study of blood T cell repertoires in COVID-19. In the authors' methods: Amplifying reference gene primers gave estimates of nucleated cell counts. TCRdb keeps only in-frame clones here, not all; method: immunoSEQ multiplex PCR. V, J and clone size reflect that table, while D and trimming were determined from the DNA. The top ten clones hold 9.1% of a sample with about 160,000 clones, approximately 83% of them seen once. V shed 4 bases and J shed 2 bases, with 14 bases lying between them. CDR3 size: 15 residues. Per the germline V gene, CDR1 is MNHEY and CDR2 is SVGAGI.

This receptor was identified in an elderly woman with active or convalescent COVID-19. The rearrangement uses TRBV6-5 and TRBJ1-2; tentatively, D is TRBD1 (6 bases). Sequencing was done on a sample of peripheral blood. The CDR3 nucleotides are TGTGCCAGCAGTTTGCAGGGGATCGCAAACTATGGCTACACCTTC. It encodes CASSLQGIANYGYTF.